Listed below are T cell receptor beta chains from one sample, sequenced in a study of blood T cell repertoires in COVID-19. Only in-frame clones appear in the TCRdb table, and some are missing; sequencing was by immunoSEQ multiplex PCR. The sample has tens of thousands of clones; roughly 85% are singletons. The sequencing input was peripheral blood. All receptors derive from a human donor in a cohort sampled during active COVID-19. Each CDR3 is given with its conserved first and last residue. D genes are given only for firm matches. Some rows have no size entry. The others give once, few or many, or a class for an expanded clone.

>TRBJ1-6|TRBV27|.|TRBD1
TGTGCCAGCAGTTTCCGGACAGGGGGCTATAATTCACCCCTCCACTTT
CASSFRTGGYNSPLHF
>TRBJ2-2|TRBV5-1|.|.
TGCGCCAGCAGATTGTCCGTCGTCACCGGGGAGCTGTTTTTT
CASRLSVVTGELFF
>TRBJ2-2|TRBV18|.|TRBD2
TGTGCCAGCTCACCGGGACTAGCGGGCGTTGGCACCGGGGAGCTGTTTTTT
CASSPGLAGVGTGELFF
>TRBJ2-3|TRBV28|.|.
TGTGCCAGCAGTTCTGCGGGACCCACAGATACGCAGTATTTT
CASSSAGPTDTQYF
>TRBJ1-2|TRBV11-2|.|.
TGTGCCAGCAGCTTGGGGCAAAACTATGGCTACACCTTC
CASSLGQNYGYTF
>TRBJ2-7|TRBV5-5|.|TRBD1
TGTGCCAGCAGCCCACAGACAGGGTTCTACGAGCAGTACTTC
CASSPQTGFYEQYF
>TRBJ2-7|TRBV7-9|.|.
TGTGCCAGCAGCTTAGCCCCCACCTACGAGCAGTACTTC
CASSLAPTYEQYF
>TRBJ1-2|TRBV6-4|.|TRBD1
TGTGCCAGCAGATTCTCGACAGGGGCCACGTCTAGTGGCTACACCTTC
CASRFSTGATSSGYTF
>TRBJ2-1|TRBV7-9|.|.
TGTGCCAGCAGCCCCAGGAGCGGGTCCTCCTACAATGAGCAGTTCTTC
CASSPRSGSSYNEQFF
>TRBJ2-4|TRBV5-1|.|TRBD1
TGCGCCAGCAGCCCGGGACAGGGGGCCAACTTAGCCAAAAACATTCAGTACTTC
CASSPGQGANLAKNIQYF
>TRBJ2-7|TRBV19|.|TRBD2
TGTGCCAAGCGGGAGGACGAGCAGTACTTC
CAKREDEQYF
>TRBJ2-1|TRBV28|.|.
TGTGCCAGCAGTTTTGGGACAAGTTCCTACAATGAGCAGTTCTTC
CASSFGTSSYNEQFF
>TRBJ2-7|TRBV19|.|TRBD2
TGTGCCAGTATAACCTCCGGGACTAGCGGGTCCGGGCGGCAGTACTTC
CASITSGTSGSGRQYF
>TRBJ1-6|TRBV5-1|.|.
TGCGCCAGCAGCACGGGGATATCTACATCACCCCTCCACTTT
CASSTGISTSPLHF
>TRBJ2-3|TRBV7-6|.|TRBD1
TGTGCCAGCAGATTAGGACAGGGGCCAGCTACAGATACGCAGTATTTT
CASRLGQGPATDTQYF
>TRBJ2-7|TRBV5-6|few|TRBD2
TGTGCCAGCAGCTCGATGGGCGGGGGAAGCCGCTACGAGCAGTACTTC
CASSSMGGGSRYEQYF
>TRBJ2-7|TRBV13|.|.
TGTGCCAGCAGTAGACAGGCCAGCTACGAGCAGTACTTC
CASSRQASYEQYF
>TRBJ2-1|TRBV28|once|.
TGTGCCAGCAGTTTCCAGCGACTAAACTACAATGAGCAGTTCTTC
CASSFQRLNYNEQFF
>TRBJ2-5|TRBV7-2|.|.
TGTGCCAGCAGCTTAGGCAGGGGCCAAGAGACCCAGTACTTC
CASSLGRGQETQYF
>TRBJ1-6|TRBV12-3/TRBV12-4|.|.
TGTGCCAGCAGTTTAGAAGGTCAGGGCCTCCACTTT
CASSLEGQGLHF
>TRBJ1-1|TRBV27|.|.
TGTGCCAGCAGGCCCCGGGAAAGTTTCTCGTGGGCTTTCTTT
CASRPRESFSWAFF
>TRBJ2-5|TRBV27|.|TRBD1
TGTGCCAGCGCCCCGGACAGGGTCCAGACCCAGTACTTC
CASAPDRVQTQYF
>TRBJ2-3|TRBV7-3|.|.
TGTGCCAGCAGCTTAACGGGGGGGCAGGATACGCAGTATTTT
CASSLTGGQDTQYF
>TRBJ2-1|TRBV18|.|TRBD2
TGTGCCAGCTCACCATTAGCGGGAGACCAGCAGTTCTTC
CASSPLAGDQQFF
>TRBJ2-1|TRBV27|.|TRBD2
TGTGCCAGCAGTTCTACTAGCGGGGGGGATGGTGAGCAGTTCTTC
CASSSTSGGDGEQFF
>TRBJ1-4|TRBV6-1|.|TRBD1
TGTGCCAGCAGTGGAGCCGGTACAGGGGGCGTTGAAAAACTGTTTTTT
CASSGAGTGGVEKLFF
>TRBJ2-7|TRBV20-1|once|.
TGCAGTGCTAGTCCGACACCCAGATCCTACGAGCAGTACTTC
CSASPTPRSYEQYF
>TRBJ2-5|TRBV7-9|.|TRBD1
TGTGCCAGCAGCTTAGCGGTGGGACAGAAGACCCAGTACTTC
CASSLAVGQKTQYF
>TRBJ1-1|TRBV29-1|.|.
TGCAGCGCCGGAGGAGGGCGCGGTGTCACTGAAGCTTTCTTT
CSAGGGRGVTEAFF
>TRBJ2-7|TRBV28|.|TRBD2
TGTGCCTCCTGGACTAGCGGGAGTCTCTCCTACGAGCAGTACTTC
CASWTSGSLSYEQYF
>TRBJ2-1|TRBV7-6|few|.
TGTGCCAGCAGCCTACAGGGAAATGAGCAGTTCTTC
CASSLQGNEQFF
>TRBJ1-1|TRBV3-1/TRBV3-2|.|.
TGTGCCAGCAGCCAAGGCCAGAAAGCTTTCTTT
CASSQGQKAFF
>TRBJ1-2|TRBV2|few|.
TGTGCCAGCAGTGGCGTTTCGGGGGTCGCCTATGGCTACACCTTC
CASSGVSGVAYGYTF
>TRBJ2-5|TRBV6-5|.|.
TGTGCCAGCAGTTACGCGGGGCAGACCCAGTACTTC
CASSYAGQTQYF
>TRBJ2-7|TRBV29-1|.|TRBD1
TGCAGCGTTACAGGGGTGATTTCCTACGAGCAGTACTTC
CSVTGVISYEQYF
>TRBJ2-1|TRBV7-6|.|TRBD1
TGTGCCAGCAGCCAGGGACAGGGTTTCAATGAGCAGTTCTTC
CASSQGQGFNEQFF
>TRBJ2-1|TRBV5-6|.|TRBD1
TGTGCCAGCAGCTCGGACAGGGGGTTTCACAATGAGCAGTTCTTC
CASSSDRGFHNEQFF
>TRBJ2-5|TRBV4-2|.|TRBD2
TGTGCCAGCAGCCGGGGACTAGCGGGGAAGGTAGAGACCCAGTACTTC
CASSRGLAGKVETQYF
>TRBJ2-7|TRBV7-2|few|.
TGTGCCAGCAGCTCGGTGGGAGGAGTATCCGAGCAGTACTTC
CASSSVGGVSEQYF
>TRBJ1-1|TRBV27|.|.
TGTGCCAGCAGGTCGGCGGGGAACACTGAAGCTTTCTTT
CASRSAGNTEAFF
>TRBJ1-6|TRBV7-2|.|.
TGTGCCAGCAGCCCTCGGTACTCCTATAATTCACCCCTCCACTTT
CASSPRYSYNSPLHF
>TRBJ1-5|TRBV7-6|.|.
TGTGCCAGCAGCTTAACAGACAGGAGAGATGGGGGCAATCAGCCCCAGCATTTT
CASSLTDRRDGGNQPQHF
>TRBJ1-1|TRBV20-1|.|.
TGCAGTGCTAGACCGATCAGGGAAGCTTTCTTT
CSARPIREAFF
>TRBJ2-1|TRBV6-4|.|TRBD1
TGTGCCAGCAGTGTCACGGACAGGGGGCGTAATGAGCAGTTCTTC
CASSVTDRGRNEQFF
>TRBJ1-1|TRBV2|.|.
TGTGCCAGCAGTGAAAGACGTCAGGGGAGCACTGAAGCTTTCTTT
CASSERRQGSTEAFF
>TRBJ2-5|TRBV18|.|.
TGTGCCAGCTCACTTGGACAGAAAGAGACCCAGTACTTC
CASSLGQKETQYF
>TRBJ1-1|TRBV6-5|once|TRBD1
TGTGCCAGCAGGACCGACAGGGTAGTCACTGAAGCTTTCTTT
CASRTDRVVTEAFF
>TRBJ2-1|TRBV18|once|TRBD2
TGTGCCAGCTCACCACCGAGCGGGAGGGTGAATGAGCAGTTCTTC
CASSPPSGRVNEQFF
>TRBJ1-2|TRBV7-9|.|.
TGTGCCAGCAGTCTTGCAGGGTCGAATGGCTACACCTTC
CASSLAGSNGYTF
>TRBJ1-5|TRBV6-1|.|.
TGTGCCAGCAGCGAACAGGGTTCTAGGAACAATCAGCCCCAGCATTTT
CASSEQGSRNNQPQHF
>TRBJ2-7|TRBV29-1|.|TRBD1
TGCAGCGTTGCCGGGACAGGAGGGACTCCTCGGTACTTC
CSVAGTGGTPRYF
>TRBJ1-3|TRBV15|.|.
TGTGCCACCAGCAGGGGAACGTCGGGGGATGGAAACACCATATATTTT
CATSRGTSGDGNTIYF
>TRBJ1-5|TRBV6-5|.|.
TGTGCCAGCAGTTACGGCTGGGGAGCTCAGCCCCAGCATTTT
CASSYGWGAQPQHF
>TRBJ1-3|TRBV3-1/TRBV3-2|once|TRBD1
TGTGCCAGCAGCCAAGATAGTGGGACAGGGGTCACCTCTGGAAACACCATATATTTT
CASSQDSGTGVTSGNTIYF
>TRBJ1-2|TRBV12-3/TRBV12-4|medium-sized|.
TGTGCCAGCACCTACTTAGAGGGAGATGGCTACACCTTC
CASTYLEGDGYTF